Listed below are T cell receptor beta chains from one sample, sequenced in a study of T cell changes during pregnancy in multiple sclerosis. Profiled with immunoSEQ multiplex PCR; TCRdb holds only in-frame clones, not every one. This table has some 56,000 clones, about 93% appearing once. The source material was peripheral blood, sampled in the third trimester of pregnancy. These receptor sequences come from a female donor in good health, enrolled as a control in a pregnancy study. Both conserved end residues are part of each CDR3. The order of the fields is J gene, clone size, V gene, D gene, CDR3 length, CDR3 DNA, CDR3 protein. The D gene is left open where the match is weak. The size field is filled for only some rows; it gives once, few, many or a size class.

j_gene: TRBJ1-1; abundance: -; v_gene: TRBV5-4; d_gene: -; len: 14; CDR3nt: TGTGCCAGCAGCCTCGGACAGATGAACACTGAAGCTTTCTTT; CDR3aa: CASSLGQMNTEAFF
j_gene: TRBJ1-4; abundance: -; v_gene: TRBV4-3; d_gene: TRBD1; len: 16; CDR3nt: TGCGCCAGCAGCCAAACTCCACAGGGGTGGAATGAAAAACTGTTTTTT; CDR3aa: CASSQTPQGWNEKLFF
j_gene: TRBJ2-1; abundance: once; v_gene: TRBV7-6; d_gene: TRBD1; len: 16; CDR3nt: TGTGCCAGCAGCTTAGAAGGGGGCCAGGGTTACAATGAGCAGTTCTTC; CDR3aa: CASSLEGGQGYNEQFF
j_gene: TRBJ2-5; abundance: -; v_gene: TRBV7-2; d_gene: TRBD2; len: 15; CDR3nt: TGTGCCAGCAGCTTTTCAGGGACTAGCGGTGTGACCCAGTACTTC; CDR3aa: CASSFSGTSGVTQYF
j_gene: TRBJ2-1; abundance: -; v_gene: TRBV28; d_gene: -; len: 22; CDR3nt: TGTGCCAGCACCCATGTGGGGGGGCGGGCCGAATTTACTAGTGGCTCCTACAATGAGCAGTTCTTC; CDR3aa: CASTHVGGRAEFTSGSYNEQFF
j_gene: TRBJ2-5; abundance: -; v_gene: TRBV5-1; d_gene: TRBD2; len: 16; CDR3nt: TGCGCCAGCAGTTCTAGCGGGAGCCCCGTCCTAGAGACCCAGTACTTC; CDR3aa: CASSSSGSPVLETQYF
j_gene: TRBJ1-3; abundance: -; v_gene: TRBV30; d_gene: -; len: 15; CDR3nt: TGTGCCTGGAGTGTACCCGGCCGGGGTGGAAACACCATATATTTT; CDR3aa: CAWSVPGRGGNTIYF
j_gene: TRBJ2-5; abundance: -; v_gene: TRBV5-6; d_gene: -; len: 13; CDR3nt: TGTGCCAGCAGCTCAACAGGTTTAGTAGAGCAGTACTTC; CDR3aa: CASSSTGLVEQYF
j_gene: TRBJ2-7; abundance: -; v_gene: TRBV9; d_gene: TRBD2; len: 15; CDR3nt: TGTGCCAGCAGCGTTTTAGCGGGTGCCCTCTACGAGCAGTACTTC; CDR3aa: CASSVLAGALYEQYF
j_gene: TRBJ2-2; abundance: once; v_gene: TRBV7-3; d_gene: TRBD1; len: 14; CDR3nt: TGTGCCAGCAGTGGAGGGACAGGTACCGGGGAGCTGTTTTTT; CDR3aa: CASSGGTGTGELFF
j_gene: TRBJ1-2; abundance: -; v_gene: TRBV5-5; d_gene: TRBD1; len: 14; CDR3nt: TGTGCCAGCAGCCATGACAGGGTCTCCTATGGCTACACCTTC; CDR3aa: CASSHDRVSYGYTF
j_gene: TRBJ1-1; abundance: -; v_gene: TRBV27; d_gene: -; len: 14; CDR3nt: TGTGCCAGCAGTCCGGACAGCCTGAACACTGAAGCTTTCTTT; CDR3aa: CASSPDSLNTEAFF
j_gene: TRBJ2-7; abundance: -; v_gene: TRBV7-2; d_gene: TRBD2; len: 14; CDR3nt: TGTGCCAGCAGCACCATCCGCGGGGGGGCCCAGCAGTACTTC; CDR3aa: CASSTIRGGAQQYF
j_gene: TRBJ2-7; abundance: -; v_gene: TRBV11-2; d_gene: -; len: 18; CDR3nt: TGTGCCAGCAGCTTAGCCTCATATGATCTTCGGGGATCCTACGAGCAGTACTTC; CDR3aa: CASSLASYDLRGSYEQYF